Listed here are 22 T cell receptor beta chains from one sample, sequenced in a study of a mutant IDH1 vaccine in newly diagnosed glioma. Using immunoSEQ multiplex PCR, the repertoire was profiled, and TCRdb retains in-frame clones only, with some absent. The data hold about 54,000 clones, with about 80% observed a single time. These receptors' antigens are unknown. Time point: week 5, during vaccination. Each dose delivered 300 ug of mutant IDH1 20-mer peptide subcutaneously with imiquimod. The sample consisted of PBMCs, taken from a glioma patient whose treatment included an IDH1 peptide vaccine. The receptors come from a man aged 25 to 40 with glioma.

The CDR3 bases are TGCGCCAGCACCCCCGGGACTAGCGGCTCCGGGACCCAGTACTTC. It yields the protein CASTPGTSGSGTQYF. V and J are TRBV5-1 and TRBJ2-5; 11 nucleotides line up with TRBD2. V lost 6 bases, J lost 7 bases, and 11 bases stayed unmatched. Per the germline V gene, CDR1 is SGHRS and CDR2 is YFSETQ. The CDR3 is 15 amino acids.

This clone was seen a single time. The genes are TRBV28 and TRBJ1-3, with D perhaps TRBD1 (6 bases). Between the trimmed V and J ends, which lost 3 bases and 4 bases, there was a span of 22 bases. This CDR3 contains 18 residues. Germline assignment: CDR1 MDHEN and CDR2 SYDVKM. The CDR3 region has the DNA TGTGCCAGCAGTTTTAACAGGGCCCCGTTGTTTTTCGGAAACACCATATATTTT. This codes for CASSFNRAPLFFGNTIYF. Using reference TRBV28 and TRBJ1-3 for the parts outside the CDR3, the full variable domain is DVKVTQSSRYLVKRTGEKVFLECVQDMDHENMFWYRQDPGLGLRLIYFSYDVKMKEKGDIPEGYSVSREKKERFSLILESASTNQTSMYLCASSFNRAPLFFGNTIYFGEGSWLTVV.

This chain joins TRBV30 and TRBJ1-3; D remains ambiguous. V was shortened by 4 bases and J by 0 bases, with 7 bases between the two germline ends. The germline CDR1 and CDR2 sequences are GTSNPN and SVGIG (reference sequence). The CDR3 is made up of 13 amino acids. The DNA of the CDR3 is TGTGCCTGGATGCCCTTCTCTGGAAACACCATATATTTT. Translating gives CAWMPFSGNTIYF.

V and J are TRBV5-1 and TRBJ2-3; 7 bases align to TRBD1. The junction had 11 bases not matched to a gene; V was cut back by 7 bases and J by 0 bases. Germline CDR1 reads SGHRS; CDR2 reads YFSETQ. This CDR3 spans 16 amino acids. The CDR3 spells CASQEGGRRSTDTQYF. Here the CDR3 DNA reads TGCGCCAGCCAGGAAGGGGGCCGCCGTAGCACAGATACGCAGTATTTT.

The chain couples TRBV2 to TRBJ1-2; perhaps TRBD1 as D (5 bases). The V gene lost 3 bases and the J gene lost 6 bases, with 11 bases spanning the gap. The V gene's germline CDR1 is SNHLY and CDR2 FYNNEI. CDR3 length equals 13 residues. The CDR3 nucleotides read TGTGCCAGCAGTGAGGGGGAGAGGCATGGCTACACCTTC. Residues: CASSEGERHGYTF.

CDR3 bases: TGCAGCGCCCGAAGGGGTTCGAGCACAGATACGCAGTATTTT. Protein: CSARRGSSTDTQYF. The V call is TRBV29-1, the J call TRBJ2-3; the D gene is possibly TRBD1 (5 bases). Germline assignment: CDR1 SQVTM and CDR2 ANQGSEA. The CDR3 is 14 residues long. V was shortened by 7 bases and J by 0 bases, with 14 bases between the two germline ends.

This chain links TRBV14 with TRBJ1-1, with D hard to call. Trimming left V 4 bases short and J 0 bases short, with 9 bases between. This CDR3 is built from 14 residues. Germline-derived CDR1 and CDR2 are SGHDN and FVKESK. CDR3 protein: CASSLPGMNTEAFF. CDR3 coding DNA: TGTGCCAGCAGCCTCCCCGGAATGAACACTGAAGCTTTCTTT.

By sample share, this clone is medium-sized. V is TRBV29-1 and J is TRBJ1-2; D unresolved. Looked up from germline, CDR1 is SQVTM and CDR2 is ANQGSEA. V lost 0 bases, J lost 8 bases, and 16 bases lay in between. The CDR3 is made up of 14 amino acids. CDR3 sequence: CSVEDVADGWGYTF. CDR3 coding DNA: TGCAGCGTTGAAGATGTAGCGGACGGTTGGGGCTACACCTTC.

CDR3 loop: CASSTSGTYNEQFF. The CDR3 region has the DNA TGCGCCAGCAGCACCAGTGGGACCTACAATGAGCAGTTCTTC. The chain combines TRBV5-1 with TRBJ2-1, with D hard to call. Germline V gene lookup returns CDR1 SGHRS and CDR2 YFSETQ. Trimming shortened V by 4 bases and J by 2 bases, and 10 bases separated the two germline ends. This CDR3 is built from 14 residues.

The chain has TRBV5-1 and TRBJ2-3, with no clear D. CDR1 and CDR2 from the germline V gene are SGHRS and YFSETQ. The CDR3 has 14 residues. V was shortened by 0 bases and J by 2 bases, with 7 bases between the two germline ends. This CDR3 is CASSLATYTDTQYF. CDR3 DNA sequence: TGCGCCAGCAGCTTGGCTACTTACACAGATACGCAGTATTTT.

This clone was seen more than once but under ten times. The gene calls are TRBV19 and TRBJ1-5; D is possibly TRBD1 (5 bases). Germline V gene sequence: CDR1 LNHDA, CDR2 SQIVND (reference sequence). V lost 6 bases to trimming and J lost 2 bases, with 14 bases between them. This CDR3 region has 15 residues. CDR3 protein: CASRPGHGGNQPQHF. The CDR3 bases are TGTGCCAGTAGGCCCGGACATGGGGGCAATCAGCCCCAGCATTTT.

This chain connects TRBV7-6 to TRBJ2-7, with D perhaps TRBD1 or TRBD2 (5 bases each). This CDR3 comprises 15 residues. V lost 6 bases and J lost 3, with 18 bases in between. Germline CDR1 is SGHVS and CDR2 is FNYEAQ. The CDR3 sequence: CASSLGTEPDYEQYF. CDR3 nucleotide sequence: TGTGCCAGCAGTTTGGGGACGGAACCGGACTACGAGCAGTACTTC.

The rearrangement links TRBV5-4 to TRBJ2-5; a possible D gene is TRBD1 (6 bases). The J call is in doubt because the DNA end fits TRBJ2-7 better. The germline V gene encodes CDR1 SGHNT and CDR2 YYREEE (reference sequence). The CDR3 length is 16 residues. The CDR3 region has the DNA TGTGCCAGCAGCTTGGCCTTAGGGACACAATCCCCCGAGCAGTACTTC. Translation gives CASSLALGTQSPEQYF.

This rearrangement joins TRBV30 to TRBJ2-3; 7 bases map to TRBD1. The CDR3 contains 15 residues. The V segment lost 0 bases and the J segment 4 bases; nucleotides outside the gene matches: 7. Germline lookup yields CDR1 GTSNPN and CDR2 SVGIG (reference sequence). In DNA form, the CDR3 reads TGTGCCTGGAGTGTAACAGGGGCATTTTCAGATACGCAGTATTTT. Translating gives CAWSVTGAFSDTQYF.

The chain couples TRBV27 to TRBJ1-6, with TRBD1 matching 8 bases. Germline CDR1 is MNHEY and CDR2 is SMNVEV (reference sequence). There are 16 residues in the CDR3. V was pared by 5 bases and J by 4 bases, with 7 bases of the junction left unmatched. CDR3 amino acids: CASSRGTGVYNSPLHF. As DNA, the CDR3 is TGTGCCAGCAGTAGAGGGACAGGAGTGTATAATTCACCCCTCCACTTT.

V is TRBV19 and J is TRBJ2-2; D might be TRBD1 (6 bases). This CDR3 is 16 amino acids long. V was shortened by 3 bases and J by 3 bases, with 14 bases between the two germline ends. In germline, CDR1 is LNHDA, CDR2 SQIVND (reference sequence). The CDR3 spells CASSMGARSDTGELFF. CDR3 coding DNA: TGTGCCAGTAGTATGGGGGCCCGTAGCGACACCGGGGAGCTGTTTTTT.

This chain uses TRBV27 with TRBJ1-2, with 8 bases fitting TRBD1. V gave up 5 bases and J gave up 7 bases; unmatched junction bases: 12. The CDR3 extends over 15 amino acids. Germline V gene data show CDR1 as MNHEY and CDR2 as SMNVEV (reference sequence). The CDR3 spells CASSLTRDRLPGYTF. DNA for the CDR3: TGTGCCAGCAGTCTAACCCGGGACAGGCTTCCTGGCTACACCTTC.

The chain uses TRBV6-6 and TRBJ1-1, with D possibly being TRBD1 (6 bases). The germline V gene encodes CDR1 MNHNY and CDR2 SVGAGI (reference sequence). V lost 4 bases to trimming and J lost 6 bases, with 12 bases between them. CDR3 length equals 13 residues. CDR3: CASSSYREAEAFF. DNA for the CDR3: TGTGCCAGCAGTTCTTACAGGGAGGCTGAAGCTTTCTTT.

This clone was observed once. The chain joins TRBV5-8 to TRBJ2-3; 10 bases fit TRBD2. The junction had 8 bases not matched to a gene; V was cut back by 4 bases and J by 0 bases. Germline V gene lookup returns CDR1 SGHTS and CDR2 YDEGEE. This CDR3 is built from 17 residues. The CDR3 sequence is CASSAAVLAGSTDTQYF. The CDR3 DNA is TGTGCCAGCAGCGCGGCAGTACTAGCGGGGAGCACAGATACGCAGTATTTT.

The chain carries TRBV6-1 and TRBJ2-4, with D possibly being TRBD1 (6 bases). The CDR3 is made up of 15 amino acids. The germline V gene encodes CDR1 MNHNS and CDR2 SASEGT. Trimming removed 0 bases from V and 0 bases from J, with 6 bases in between. The CDR3 region is CASSEAGQAKNIQYF. The CDR3, as DNA: TGTGCCAGCAGTGAAGCGGGACAAGCCAAAAACATTCAGTACTTC.

V is TRBV6-5 and J is TRBJ2-7, with no clear D. Between the trimmed V and J ends, which lost 4 bases and 2 bases, there was a span of 12 bases. CDR1 is MNHEY, CDR2 SVGAGI, per germline. The CDR3 consists of 14 residues. CDR3 sequence (DNA): TGTGCCAGCAGTTTCGACACTACAGCCTACGAGCAGTACTTC. As protein: CASSFDTTAYEQYF.

The V gene is TRBV19, the J gene TRBJ2-7; 11 bases agree with TRBD2. This CDR3 is 14 amino acids long. V shed 5 bases and J 3 bases; nucleotides not matched to a gene: 3. CDR1 is LNHDA, CDR2 SQIVND, per germline (reference sequence). CDR3 amino acids: CASSLAGGRYEQYF. The CDR3 DNA reads TGTGCCAGTAGTTTAGCGGGGGGGCGCTACGAGCAGTACTTC.